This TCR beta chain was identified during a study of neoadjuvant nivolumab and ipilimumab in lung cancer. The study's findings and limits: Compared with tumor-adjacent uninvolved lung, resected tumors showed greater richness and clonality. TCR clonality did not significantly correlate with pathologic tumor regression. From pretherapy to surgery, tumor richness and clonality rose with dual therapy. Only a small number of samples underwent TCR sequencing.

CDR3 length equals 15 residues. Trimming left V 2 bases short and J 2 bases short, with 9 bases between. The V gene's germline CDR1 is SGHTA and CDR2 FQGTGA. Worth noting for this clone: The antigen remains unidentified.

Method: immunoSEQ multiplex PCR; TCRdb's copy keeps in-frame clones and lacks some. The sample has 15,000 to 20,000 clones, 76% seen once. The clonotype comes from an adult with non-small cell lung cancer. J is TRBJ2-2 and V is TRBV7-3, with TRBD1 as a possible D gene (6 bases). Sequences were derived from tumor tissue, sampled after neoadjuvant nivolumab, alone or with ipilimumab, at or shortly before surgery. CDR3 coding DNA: TGTGCCAGCAGCTTATGGGGGCCCAACACCGGGGAGCTGTTTTTT. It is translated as CASSLWGPNTGELFF.